This is a list of T cell receptor beta chains from one sample in a study of beta chain features in type 1 diabetes. Clones were read by immunoSEQ multiplex PCR, and TCRdb kept only the in-frame ones, dropping some. The sample contains about 340,000 clones, 13% of which appear only once. What was sequenced was naive CD4+ T cells from blood. Receptors originate from a woman in her late teens or twenties with type 1 diabetes. CDR3s include the opening cysteine and the closing phenylalanine or tryptophan. Size is omitted from some rows. Given values are once, few, many or a class for expanded clones.

v_gene,j_gene,abundance,CDR3aa
TRBV4-3,TRBJ2-5,.,CASSQGTAAPAETQYF
TRBV5-1,TRBJ1-2,.,CASSRTEYGYTF
TRBV7-9,TRBJ2-1,.,CASSLTGDSYNEQFF
TRBV23-1,TRBJ2-6,few,CASTTPESSGANVLTF
TRBV18,TRBJ1-2,few,CASSPGTDYGYTF
TRBV11-2,TRBJ1-4,few,CASSLRGGDEKLFF
TRBV18,TRBJ2-3,few,CASSPTVHTDTQYF
TRBV6-1,TRBJ2-7,once,CASSMTSGASYEQYF
TRBV5-1,TRBJ2-7,.,CASSLALAGGPSYEQYF
TRBV30,TRBJ1-5,.,CAWSVGQVPGQPQHF
TRBV11-2,TRBJ2-5,.,CASSLSGRQETQYF
TRBV7-8,TRBJ2-3,.,CASSLGASGSGADTQYF
TRBV2,.,few,CASSSGQPNYEQYF
TRBV28,TRBJ2-1,few,CASSHSGRFGNEQFF
TRBV5-1,TRBJ1-2,.,CASSSTGSSGYTF
TRBV7-2,TRBJ2-1,few,CASSLWVSHGNEQFF
TRBV19,TRBJ1-2,.,CASSIDRLDSAYGYTF
TRBV5-4,TRBJ2-3,few,CASSSPGLAVGTQYF
TRBV5-1,TRBJ2-3,.,CASTLAASTDTQYF
TRBV28,TRBJ2-1,few,CASSSQRGQFF
TRBV5-6,TRBJ2-5,.,CASSLGMGGLQETQYF
TRBV14,TRBJ2-1,.,CASSPLGLVFNEQFF
TRBV9,TRBJ2-2,.,CASSVASQANTGELFF
TRBV30,TRBJ2-5,once,CAWSASLAGGQETQYF
TRBV5-1,TRBJ1-2,.,CASGTQENYGYTF
TRBV4-3,TRBJ2-1,few,CASSQVSPGLVGSNEQFF
TRBV7-9,TRBJ2-4,few,CASSLGDIRIANIQYF
TRBV7-9,TRBJ2-7,.,CASSLISYEQYF
TRBV29-1,TRBJ1-2,few,CSVEDRGAKGGYTF
TRBV9,TRBJ2-3,.,CASSVALAGGTDTQYF
TRBV27,TRBJ2-5,few,CASIGGTQYF
TRBV5-1,TRBJ2-7,.,CASSSGLAGGAAYF
TRBV4-3,TRBJ2-2,few,CASSQDKGQGAPGGELFF
TRBV14,TRBJ1-2,few,CASSQWETDYTF
TRBV5-1,TRBJ2-1,few,CASSLTGTYNEQFF
TRBV30,TRBJ1-1,.,CAWSVGANTEAFF
TRBV5-1,TRBJ1-2,few,CASSLGQGDGYTF
TRBV12-5,TRBJ2-5,.,CASGTRTGKETQYF
TRBV10-3,TRBJ1-5,few,CAITGDSNQPQHF
TRBV7-2,TRBJ2-5,few,CASSLSGAPLNF
TRBV7-9,TRBJ2-1,few,CASSLDRTGNVKFF
TRBV7-9,TRBJ2-6,few,CASSSGRVLGANVLTF
TRBV5-1,TRBJ2-5,.,CASSFYQETQYF
TRBV2,TRBJ2-1,few,CASSESKSGTSGKLGLYNEQFF
TRBV28,TRBJ2-7,.,CASSLEGLSYEQYF
TRBV5-1,TRBJ1-1,few,CASSLSVLRNTEAFF
TRBV2,TRBJ1-2,.,CASSRGYGYTF
TRBV9,TRBJ2-2,.,CASSVGTVNTGELFF
TRBV19,TRBJ2-2,few,CASSIVHAGLADTGELFF
TRBV27,TRBJ1-1,once,CASSGTAEAFF
TRBV5-4,TRBJ1-3,.,CASSGPGQGTSGNTIYF
TRBV7-9,TRBJ1-5,.,CASSHMEEGRQPQHF
TRBV7-7,TRBJ2-5,.,CASSPRGQSGETQYF
TRBV6-1,TRBJ2-3,.,CASSKRWATDTQYF
TRBV29-1,TRBJ2-2,.,CSVGRQANTGELFF
TRBV6-1,TRBJ2-1,.,CASSRQGQGEQFF
TRBV5-1,TRBJ1-2,.,CASSSDSYGYTF
TRBV28,TRBJ1-2,few,CASSSIGTGPGGYTF
TRBV7-9,TRBJ1-1,.,CASSFQGANTEAFF